These T cell receptor beta chains were read from a single sample in a study of shared clonotypes between healthy human individuals. The data were produced by immunoSEQ multiplex PCR, yet TCRdb's version contains in-frame clones alone and is incomplete. The sample comprises about 820,000 clones, 80% to 95% of which are singletons, and 20% to 30% rests with the top ten. Specimen: naive CD8+ T cells sorted from blood. These receptors all stem from a man between 25 and 39 years old in good health. Both conserved end residues are part of each CDR3. Each record gives: V gene, J gene, CDR3 length, D gene, clone size, CDR3 DNA, CDR3 protein. A D gene is named only where the DNA matches it firmly. Size is stated for part of the rows, as once, few or many counts, or as a class when the clone is expanded.

>TRBV27|TRBJ1-2|14|TRBD1|NA
TGTGCCAGCAGTCCCTGGACAGGTTTTAACGGCTACACCTTC
CASSPWTGFNGYTF
>TRBV7-9|TRBJ2-7|12|NA|NA
TGTGCCAGCAGCCGGTACAGCTACGAGCAGTACTTC
CASSRYSYEQYF
>TRBV30|TRBJ2-7|13|NA|NA
TGTGCCTGGACGGGGGGCCACTCCTACGAGCAGTACTTC
CAWTGGHSYEQYF
>TRBV6-5|TRBJ2-1|16|TRBD1|NA
TGTGCCAGCAGTTACGGTCCACAGGGGTTCGTAGATGAGCAGTTCTTC
CASSYGPQGFVDEQFF
>TRBV18|TRBJ2-7|16|TRBD2|NA
TGTGCCAGCTCGTCAACTAGCGGGGGATTTTCCTACGAGCAGTACTTC
CASSSTSGGFSYEQYF
>TRBV9|TRBJ2-7|14|NA|NA
TGTGCCAGCAGCGTAGTAGCAGGGGACTACGAGCAGTACTTC
CASSVVAGDYEQYF
>TRBV29-1|TRBJ2-6|14|NA|NA
TGCAGCGTCCGGGACCTCTCTGGGGCCAACGTCCTGACTTTC
CSVRDLSGANVLTF
>TRBV5-4|TRBJ2-3|15|NA|NA
TGTGCCAGCCGGCGCCTCGGGGGCCTCACAGATACGCAGTATTTT
CASRRLGGLTDTQYF
>TRBV6-1|TRBJ2-7|13|NA|NA
TGTGCCAGCACCCCGACTGGTCCCTACGAGCAGTACTTC
CASTPTGPYEQYF
>TRBV13|TRBJ1-5|15|NA|NA
TGTGCCAGCAGCTTAGGGGGGGGACTCAATCAGCCCCAGCATTTT
CASSLGGGLNQPQHF
>TRBV7-9|TRBJ2-7|15|NA|once
TGTGCCAGCAGCCCCTATGCGAGCGGTGTTAGCGAGCAGTACTTC
CASSPYASGVSEQYF
>TRBV11-2|TRBJ2-7|13|TRBD1|NA
TGTGCCAGCAGCTTATGGGACAGCTACGAGCAGTACTTC
CASSLWDSYEQYF
>TRBV5-6|TRBJ2-2|15|NA|NA
TGTGCCAGCAGCTTGCAGGCCGGGGCATCCGGGGAGCTGTTTTTT
CASSLQAGASGELFF
>TRBV27|TRBJ2-2|14|NA|once
TGTGCCAGCAACGGGGGCGAATATCCCGGGGAGCTGTTTTTT
CASNGGEYPGELFF
>TRBV5-1|TRBJ2-7|15|NA|once
TGCGCCAGCAGCTTGGCTCCGGTGAGCTCCTACGAGCAGTACTTC
CASSLAPVSSYEQYF
>TRBV6-1|TRBJ2-7|15|TRBD2|few
TGTGCCAGCAGTGAAGCGACTAGCGGCTCCTACGAGCAGTACTTC
CASSEATSGSYEQYF
>TRBV28|TRBJ2-7|18|NA|NA
TGTGCCAGCGAAAGGACGATTGGTTGGGGGTCATCGGCCTACGAGCAGTACTTC
CASERTIGWGSSAYEQYF
>TRBV7-9|TRBJ2-3|17|TRBD2|NA
TGTGCCAGCAGATTGGGACTAGCGGGAGCGAACACAGATACGCAGTATTTT
CASRLGLAGANTDTQYF
>TRBV9|TRBJ2-1|19|TRBD2|NA
TGTGCCAGCAGCGTAGAGGGGACTAGCGTTAGTAGCTCCTACAATGAGCAGTTCTTC
CASSVEGTSVSSSYNEQFF
>TRBV7-9|TRBJ2-4|17|NA|NA
TGTGCCAGCAGCTTAGGGGCAGGGCAATCAGCCAAAAACATTCAGTACTTC
CASSLGAGQSAKNIQYF
>TRBV29-1|TRBJ2-1|16|TRBD1|NA
TGCAGCGTGGCCCCGGTGCCAGGGGGCTATTACAATGAGCAGTTCTTC
CSVAPVPGGYYNEQFF
>TRBV7-9|TRBJ1-1|13|NA|NA
TGTGCCAGCAGCCAGACAGTTTCCACTGAAGCTTTCTTT
CASSQTVSTEAFF
>TRBV6-1|TRBJ2-7|13|TRBD2|NA
TGTGCCAGCAGGGATAAGCGGGAGTACGAGCAGTACTTC
CASRDKREYEQYF
>TRBV10-2|TRBJ1-5|13|TRBD1|NA
TGCGCCAGCAGGACAGGGTTCGGACAGCCCCAGCATTTT
CASRTGFGQPQHF
>TRBV19|TRBJ2-7|15|TRBD1|NA
TGTGCCAGTAGTATATTCACAGGGGCGAGAAACGAGCAGTACTTC
CASSIFTGARNEQYF
>TRBV18|TRBJ1-5|16|NA|NA
TGTGCCAGCTCACCACCGACAGCAACTAGCAATCAGCCCCAGCATTTT
CASSPPTATSNQPQHF
>TRBV9|TRBJ2-7|15|TRBD1|NA
TGTGCCAGCAGCGCGGTGGACAGGGGTCTTGGAGAGCAGTACTTC
CASSAVDRGLGEQYF
>TRBV5-1|TRBJ1-4|17|NA|NA
TGCGCCAGCAGCCCGAGCGATCCGACCGCAACTAATGAAAAACTGTTTTTT
CASSPSDPTATNEKLFF
>TRBV2|TRBJ2-2|13|TRBD2|NA
TGTTTAGGACTAGCGGGAGACACCGGGGAGCTGTTTTTT
CLGLAGDTGELFF
>TRBV27|TRBJ2-3|14|NA|NA
TGTGCCAGCAGTTTGGACAGTAGCACAGATACGCAGTATTTT
CASSLDSSTDTQYF
>TRBV11-2|TRBJ2-7|13|NA|NA
TGTGCCAGCAGCTTAGCCTGGACGGGGGAGCAGTACTTC
CASSLAWTGEQYF
>TRBV7-9|TRBJ2-2|12|NA|once
TGTGCCAGTACTAGGGGGTCCGGGGAGCTGTTTTTT
CASTRGSGELFF
>TRBV4-3|TRBJ2-7|15|NA|NA
TGCGCCAGCAGCAAAAGTATGGGGGAGTCCTACGAGCAGTACTTC
CASSKSMGESYEQYF
>TRBV28|TRBJ2-1|13|NA|NA
TGTGCCAGCAAATGGGGCGGGAACGATGAGCAGTTCTTC
CASKWGGNDEQFF
>TRBV25-1|TRBJ1-5|12|NA|once
TGTGCCAGCAGTGAAGGGAGTCAGCCCCAGCATTTT
CASSEGSQPQHF
>TRBV19|TRBJ1-2|14|NA|NA
TGTGCCAGTAGTCCGACGGGGCTCCTTTATGGCTACACCTTC
CASSPTGLLYGYTF
>TRBV27|TRBJ1-5|16|TRBD1|NA
TGTGCCAGCAGTACACGATGGACAGGGGAAGGTCAGCCCCAGCATTTT
CASSTRWTGEGQPQHF
>TRBV7-9|TRBJ2-1|16|NA|NA
TGTGCCAGCAGCCCCCTCAGTATGATCTCCTACAATGAGCAGTTCTTC
CASSPLSMISYNEQFF
>TRBV29-1|TRBJ2-4|12|NA|NA
TGCAGCGTTGCAGGAGAAACCAACATTCAGTACTTC
CSVAGETNIQYF
>TRBV4-3|TRBJ2-7|14|TRBD1|NA
TGCGCCAGCAGTCCCCCCGACAGGGCGGACGAGCAGTACTTC
CASSPPDRADEQYF
>TRBV7-9|TRBJ2-3|15|TRBD1|NA
TGTGCCAGCAGCTTAACGTCAGGGGGTACAGATACGCAGTATTTT
CASSLTSGGTDTQYF
>TRBV28|TRBJ2-1|17|TRBD1|NA
TGTGCCAGCAGCACACCCCCCCCGGGACAGGGGGATGATGAGCAGTTCTTC
CASSTPPPGQGDDEQFF
>TRBV19|TRBJ2-7|14|NA|NA
TGTGCCAGTAGTATTTCTAGTTCTTCCTACGAGCAGTACTTC
CASSISSSSYEQYF
>TRBV7-2|TRBJ1-1|14|NA|once
TGTGCCAGCAGCCTCCAGGGAATGAACACTGAAGCTTTCTTT
CASSLQGMNTEAFF